These 13 T cell receptor beta chains were sequenced from one sample in a study of shared clonotypes between healthy human individuals. Assay used: immunoSEQ multiplex PCR; TCRdb lists only in-frame clones, some missing. This sample carries about 100,000 clones, over 40% of them seen once, and the ten largest clones take about 16%. Input material: PBMCs. The receptors stem from a woman aged 40 to 50 in good health. Some clones in this sample may be carry-over from other donors' samples.

The gene calls are TRBV19 and TRBJ2-3; TRBD1 matches at 7 bases. The V and J ends lost 6 bases and 4 bases, in that order; junction bases with no gene match: 16. Germline loops: CDR1 LNHDA, CDR2 SQIVND (reference sequence). The CDR3 has 17 amino acids. The CDR3, as DNA: TGTGCCAGTAGCACCCTACAGGGGCAGACGGACGCAGATACGCAGTATTTT. Its translation: CASSTLQGQTDADTQYF.

Of note for this clone: A far larger clone is a single base away, which makes a read error likely. The same CDR3 is also encoded by other DNA sequences in this sample. The rearrangement joins TRBV30 to TRBJ2-4; TRBD2 is a possible D gene (5 bases). The CDR3 is 15 residues long. Germline V gene data show CDR1 as GTSNPN and CDR2 as SVGIG (reference sequence). V was pared by 3 bases and J by 0 bases, with 12 bases between. The chain's CDR3 is CAWSVLSGAKNIQYF. The DNA for the CDR3 is TGTGCCTGGAGCGTACTCAGCGGAGCCAAAAACATTCAGTACTTC.

The V and J genes are TRBV10-3 and TRBJ2-3, with 13 bases lining up with TRBD2. CDR1 is ENHRY, CDR2 SYGVKD, per germline. V lost 5 bases, J lost 4 bases, and 9 bases stayed unmatched. This CDR3 has 17 amino acids. CDR3 bases: TGTGCCATCAGTCAAGGGGGGACTAGCGGGACAGCAGATACGCAGTATTTT. It translates to CAISQGGTSGTADTQYF.

The rearrangement links TRBV5-1 to TRBJ1-6, with D perhaps matching TRBD1 (5 bases). This CDR3 region has 15 residues. Deletions cut 4 bases from V and 3 bases from J, with 11 bases between. Germline V CDR1 and CDR2: SGHRS, YFSETQ. DNA for the CDR3: TGCGCCAGCAGCCCGAGACAGATCTATAATTCACCCCTCCACTTT. It is translated as CASSPRQIYNSPLHF.

The chain uses TRBV30 and TRBJ2-1, with D possibly matching TRBD2 (6 bases). The germline gives CDR1 GTSNPN, CDR2 SVGIG (reference sequence). The ends were cut back, 0 bases at V and 0 bases at J, with 12 bases in the middle. The CDR3 runs to 16 residues. The CDR3 DNA follows: TGTGCCTGGAGTGTACTGGGGGGAGGCTCCTACAATGAGCAGTTCTTC. It encodes CAWSVLGGGSYNEQFF.

V gene TRBV2 combines with J gene TRBJ1-4; D is unresolved. CDR3 size: 11 residues. Deletions cut 4 bases from V and 8 bases from J, with 5 bases between. Germline CDR1 and CDR2: SNHLY and FYNNEI. The CDR3 spells CASSAAEKLFF. The CDR3 DNA follows: TGTGCCAGCAGTGCAGCAGAAAAACTGTTTTTT.

V gene TRBV25-1 combines with J gene TRBJ1-4, with 9 bases fitting TRBD1. The CDR3 totals 16 residues. Germline lookup yields CDR1 MGHDK and CDR2 SYGVNS. The ends lost 6 bases at V and 1 base at J; junction bases unmatched: 6. The DNA for the CDR3 is TGTGCCAGCAGCAGACAGGGGGGTGGAACTAATGAAAAACTGTTTTTT. Translation: CASSRQGGGTNEKLFF. Full variable domain (remainder filled in from reference TRBV25-1 and TRBJ1-4): EADIYQTPRYLVIGTGKKITLECSQTMGHDKMYWYQQDPGMELHLIHYSYGVNSTEKGDLSSESTVSRIRTEHFPLTLESARPSHTSQYLCASSRQGGGTNEKLFFGSGTQLSVL.

This clone was picked up many times. J is TRBJ2-7 and V is TRBV9, with 9 bases that match TRBD2. With 2 bases clipped from V and 4 bases from J, the junction kept 1 base outside the gene matches. Germline CDR1 SGDLS, CDR2 YYNGEE. CDR3 length equals 13 residues. In DNA form, the CDR3 reads TGTGCCAGCAGCGTGACTAGCGGATACGAGCAGTACTTC. It specifies CASSVTSGYEQYF. Full variable domain (remainder filled in from reference TRBV9 and TRBJ2-7): DSGVTQTPKHLITATGQRVTLRCSPRSGDLSVYWYQQSLDQGLQFLIQYYNGEERAKGNILERFSAQQFPDLHSELNLSSLELGDSALYFCASSVTSGYEQYFGPGTRLTVT.

About this clone itself: A read error likely explains this, since a far larger clone differs by one base. The chain links TRBV30 to TRBJ2-5, with 7 bases lining up with TRBD2. Germline CDR1 and CDR2: GTSNPN and SVGIG (reference sequence). The CDR3 consists of 14 residues. CDR3 nucleotide sequence: TGTGCCTGGAGTGTACCCGGGGGAGGGTACGAGCAGCACTTC. Protein product: CAWSVPGGGYEQHF.

Details on this clone: A far larger clone is just one base off, so this is likely a read error. Other nucleotide sequences from this sample produce the same CDR3. The gene calls are TRBV4-2 and TRBJ1-1, with D maybe TRBD1 (5 bases). The length of the CDR3 is 16 residues. Germline V gene data show CDR1 as LGHNA and CDR2 as YNFKEQ. The CDR3 DNA follows: TGTGCCAGCAGCCAAGATTGGGGGACGGTGGACGCTGAAGCCTTCTTT. Translated, it gives CASSQDWGTVDAEAFF.

This clone was seen a single time. V usage is TRBV7-9 and J usage is TRBJ2-1, with D unresolved. This CDR3 region has 14 residues. Germline V gene sequence: CDR1 SEHNR, CDR2 FQNEAQ (reference sequence). V lost 4 bases, J lost 7 bases, and 14 bases lay in between. The CDR3 loop is CASSWKGGGNEQFF. CDR3 DNA: TGTGCCAGCAGCTGGAAGGGTGGCGGTAATGAGCAGTTCTTC.

The table lists this clone with a few counts. The gene calls are TRBV6-1 and TRBJ2-2; TRBD1 aligns across 8 bases. The germline CDR1 and CDR2 sequences are MNHNS and SASEGT. This CDR3 is built from 16 residues. The J segment lost 5 bases and the V segment lost 2 bases, leaving 7 bases of the junction unmatched. Here the CDR3 reads CASSEFGTGGTGELFF. In DNA, the CDR3 is TGTGCCAGCAGTGAATTTGGAACAGGGGGGACCGGGGAGCTGTTTTTT.

This clone was observed once. V and J are TRBV9 and TRBJ2-7, with D perhaps matching TRBD1 or TRBD2 (5 bases each). CDR3 length equals 15 residues. Trimming stripped 2 bases from V and 7 bases from J, with 19 bases between. In germline, CDR1 is SGDLS, CDR2 YYNGEE. CDR3 in DNA: TGTGCCAGCAGCGTCCAGGGAGCCAGTCCGGGGGAGCAGTACTTC. Its translation: CASSVQGASPGEQYF.